This T cell receptor (beta chain) appears in the sequencing data of a study of blood T cell repertoires in COVID-19. Study information: Some COVID-19 samples were acute and others convalescent; all came from the United States, Italy and Spain. Sources were T cells, B-cell-depleted T cells, or PBMCs; the material itself was cDNA or gDNA.

One Seattle source followed patients from active infection through their disease course. Germline values: CDR1 SNHLY, CDR2 FYNNEI. This CDR3 has 16 residues. V lost 2 bases, J lost 2 bases, and 13 bases lay in between. Profiling relied on immunoSEQ multiplex PCR, and the TCRdb table lists in-frame clones only, not all of them. The data hold approximately 230,000 clones, with around 89% observed a single time. This clone has a handful of counts. The chain uses TRBV2 and TRBJ1-5; TRBD1 is a possible D gene (5 bases). This receptor was obtained from a woman in her 30s with COVID-19, enrolled during active disease. The sample was peripheral blood. Written as DNA, the CDR3 is TGTGCCAGCAGTGAAACTGGACACTCTCGCAATCAGCCCCAGCATTTT. Its protein product is CASSETGHSRNQPQHF.